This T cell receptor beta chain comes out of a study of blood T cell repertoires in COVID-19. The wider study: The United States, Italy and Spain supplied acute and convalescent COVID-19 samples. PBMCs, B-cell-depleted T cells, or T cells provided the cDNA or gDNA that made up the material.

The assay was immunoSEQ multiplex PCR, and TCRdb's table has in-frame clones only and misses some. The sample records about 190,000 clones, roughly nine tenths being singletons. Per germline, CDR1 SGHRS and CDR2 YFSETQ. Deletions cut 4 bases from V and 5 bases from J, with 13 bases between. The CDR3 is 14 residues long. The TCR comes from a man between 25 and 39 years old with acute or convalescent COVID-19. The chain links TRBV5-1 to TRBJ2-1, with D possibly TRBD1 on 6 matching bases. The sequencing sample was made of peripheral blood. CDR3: CASSTRDKDNEQFF. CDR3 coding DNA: TGCGCCAGCAGCACCCGGGACAAAGACAATGAGCAGTTCTTC. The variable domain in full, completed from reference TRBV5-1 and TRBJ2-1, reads KAGVTQTPRYLIKTRGQQVTLSCSPISGHRSVSWYQQTPGQGLQFLFEYFSETQRNKGNFPGRFSGRQFSNSRSEMNVSTLELGDSALYLCASSTRDKDNEQFFGPGTRLTVL.